This passage covers 5 T cell receptor beta chains from one sample sequenced in a study of shared clonotypes between healthy human individuals. Method: immunoSEQ multiplex PCR; TCRdb's copy keeps in-frame clones and lacks some. The sample shows about 2 million clones, roughly 96% of them seen only once. Sequencing was done on a sample of naive CD4+ T cells sorted from blood. Subset of the sample: CD45RA+ positively selected. Source of these receptors: a man aged 18 to 29 in good health.

The rearrangement joins TRBV18 to TRBJ1-5; D is ambiguous. The ends were cut back, 6 bases at V and 4 bases at J, with 10 bases in the middle. This CDR3 is built from 13 residues. Per germline, CDR1 KGHSH and CDR2 LQKENI. The CDR3 here is CASSSDGNQPQHF. DNA of the CDR3: TGTGCCAGCTCTTCAGACGGAAATCAGCCCCAGCATTTT.

The V call is TRBV19, the J call TRBJ1-5; TRBD1 agrees at 8 bases. Germline values: CDR1 LNHDA, CDR2 SQIVND (reference sequence). V gave up 5 bases and J gave up 4 bases; unmatched junction bases: 13. CDR3 size: 17 residues. Written as DNA, the CDR3 is TGTGCCAGTAGTGCCCTAGACAGGGGTGCAGGAAATCAGCCCCAGCATTTT. It codes for CASSALDRGAGNQPQHF.

The chain carries TRBV7-2 and TRBJ2-5, with TRBD1 matching over 7 bases. The CDR3 has 13 amino acids. Per the germline V gene, CDR1 is SGHTA and CDR2 is FQGNSA. J gave up 5 bases and V 6 bases, and 6 bases lay outside the gene matches. CDR3 loop: CASRKTGVETQYF. As DNA, the CDR3 is TGTGCCAGCAGGAAAACAGGGGTGGAGACCCAGTACTTC.

This clone was seen only once. This sequence joins TRBV19 and TRBJ1-5; 10 bases match TRBD1. There are 17 residues in the CDR3. Trimming took 5 bases from V and 3 from J; bases not matched to a gene: 10. Germline V lookup: CDR1 LNHDA, CDR2 SQIVND (reference sequence). The CDR3 region has the DNA TGTGCCAGTAGTGCAAAGACAGGGGGCCTTCTCAATCAGCCCCAGCATTTT. Translation: CASSAKTGGLLNQPQHF.

With regard to this clone: A much bigger clone sits one base away, suggesting this may be a read error. In the same sample, other DNA sequences code for this CDR3. The chain employs TRBV10-3 and TRBJ1-5; the D is unclear. The V gene's germline CDR1 is ENHRY and CDR2 SYGVKD. The CDR3 runs 12 residues. In DNA form, the CDR3 reads TGTGCCATCAGTGAGTTGGGCCAGCCCCAGCACTTT. It codes for CAISELGQPQHF.